Following are 21 T cell receptor beta chains from one sample sequenced in a study of cytomegalovirus exposure and HLA in healthy donors. The study ran its PCR with 60 Vbeta and 13 Jbeta primers. Method: immunoSEQ multiplex PCR; TCRdb's copy keeps in-frame clones and lacks some. The table includes around 80,000 clones, approximately 60% detected once. Sequencing input: PBMCs. All receptors come from a male donor in good health and CMV-seropositive.

The genes are TRBV6-1 and TRBJ1-5; D is unresolved. Between the trimmed V and J ends, which lost 2 bases and 4 bases, there was a span of 12 bases. The CDR3 sequence is 15 residues long. The germline V gene encodes CDR1 MNHNS and CDR2 SASEGT. The CDR3: CASSEWEAVNQPQHF. The CDR3 DNA follows: TGTGCCAGCAGTGAATGGGAGGCGGTGAATCAGCCCCAGCATTTT.

The V call is TRBV28, the J call TRBJ1-5; D uncertain. V lost 6 bases and J 6 bases, leaving 12 bases between the germline ends. In germline, CDR1 is MDHEN, CDR2 SYDVKM. The CDR3 sequence is 13 residues long. As DNA, the CDR3 is TGTGCCAGCAGCCTCGGGGTCGTTCAGCCCCAGCATTTT. Translated: CASSLGVVQPQHF.

In its sample, this clone was seen a few times. This chain links TRBV11-2 with TRBJ2-5; D not resolved. V was clipped by 3 bases and J by 5 bases, with 4 bases between them. The CDR3 sequence is 11 residues long. Per the germline V gene, CDR1 is SGHAT and CDR2 is FQNNGV. The CDR3: CASSFGETQYF. In nucleotides, the CDR3 is TGTGCCAGCAGCTTTGGCGAGACCCAGTACTTC.

This chain links TRBV4-2 with TRBJ2-6, with 8 bases lining up with TRBD1. The CDR3 has 16 residues. Trimming took 2 bases from V and 4 from J; bases not matched to a gene: 4. The V gene's germline CDR1 is LGHNA and CDR2 YNFKEQ. The CDR3 reads CASSQSGGPGANVLTF. CDR3 sequence (DNA): TGTGCCAGCAGCCAATCAGGGGGCCCGGGGGCCAACGTCCTGACTTTC.

This chain uses TRBV6-1 with TRBJ1-3, with a weak D call TRBD1 (5 bases). Trimming removed 0 bases at V and 1 base at J, with 13 bases between. Germline loops: CDR1 MNHNS, CDR2 SASEGT. The CDR3 totals 17 residues. CDR3 bases: TGTGCCAGCAGTGAAGCCGTTGCGGGACTATCTGGAAACACCATATATTTT. Translated, it gives CASSEAVAGLSGNTIYF.

V and J are TRBV6-4 and TRBJ1-5; D call uncertain. The V gene's germline CDR1 is MRHNA and CDR2 SNTAGT. This CDR3 is 14 amino acids long. Deletions cut 2 bases from V and 11 bases from J, with 16 bases between. The CDR3 loop is CASSDTYQAEAQHF. CDR3 nucleotide sequence: TGTGCCAGCAGTGACACTTACCAAGCCGAGGCCCAGCATTTT.

The CDR3 loop is CSAGLVNEQFF. CDR3 DNA sequence: TGCAGTGCCGGACTAGTGAATGAGCAGTTCTTC. The V and J genes are TRBV20-1 and TRBJ2-1, with 7 bases identical to TRBD2. The trim removed 6 bases at V and 7 bases at J, leaving 3 bases unmatched. The CDR3 runs 11 residues. The germline CDR1 and CDR2 sequences are DFQATT and SNEGSKA (reference sequence).

The sample holds a few counts of this clone. The chain joins TRBV13 to TRBJ2-7; 7 bases match TRBD1. The CDR3 covers 13 residues. Germline lookup yields CDR1 PRHDT and CDR2 FYEKMQ (reference sequence). The ends lost 3 bases at V and 4 bases at J; junction bases unmatched: 3. The DNA for the CDR3 is TGTGCCAGCAGCTTGACAGGGAGATACGAGCAGTACTTC. Translating gives CASSLTGRYEQYF.

This sequence joins TRBV5-4 and TRBJ2-1; a weak D match, TRBD2 (5 bases). The CDR3 is made up of 14 amino acids. Germline CDR1 is SGHNT and CDR2 is YYREEE (reference sequence). V lost 4 bases, J lost 5 bases, and 13 bases lay in between. The CDR3 coding sequence is TGTGCCAGCAGCCCTAACGGACTCGACAATGAGCAGTTCTTC. It specifies CASSPNGLDNEQFF.

This sequence joins TRBV10-3 and TRBJ1-4; D is undetermined. CDR3 length equals 15 residues. Germline values: CDR1 ENHRY, CDR2 SYGVKD. The V gene lost 3 bases and the J gene lost 4 bases, with 12 bases spanning the gap. CDR3 sequence (DNA): TGTGCCATCAGTGACGAGGGCGTCGGTAATGAAAAACTGTTTTTT. Encoded protein: CAISDEGVGNEKLFF.

The chain joins TRBV7-3 to TRBJ2-2; TRBD1 is a possible D gene (5 bases). The germline V gene has CDR1 SGHTA and CDR2 FQGTGA. The V and J ends lost 8 bases and 7 bases respectively, with 11 bases between them. This CDR3 is built from 12 residues. CDR3 nucleotide sequence: TGTGCCAGCTCCAGGGCTGACGGGGAGCTGTTTTTT. This encodes CASSRADGELFF.

The table lists this clone with a few counts. The chain joins TRBV2 to TRBJ2-7, with D perhaps matching TRBD1 (6 bases). Trimming pared 6 bases from V and 9 bases from J, leaving 15 bases between. The germline CDR1 and CDR2 sequences are SNHLY and FYNNEI. This CDR3 comprises 12 residues. The CDR3 DNA follows: TGTGCCAGCAGCCTTACAGGGATAGGGCAGTACTTC. Its protein product is CASSLTGIGQYF. The whole variable domain, filled in from reference TRBV2 and TRBJ2-7, reads EPEVTQTPSHQVTQMGQEVILRCVPISNHLYFYWYRQILGQKVEFLVSFYNNEISEKSEIFDDQFSVERPDGSNFTLKIRSTKLEDSAMYFCASSLTGIGQYFGPGTRLTVT.

The V and J genes are TRBV5-1 and TRBJ2-3; D gene uncertain. CDR1 and CDR2 (germline): SGHRS, YFSETQ. V lost 6 bases to trimming and J lost 0 bases, with 11 bases between them. The CDR3 length is 14 residues. CDR3 sequence (DNA): TGCGCCAGCACAAGCACGGGTAGCACAGATACGCAGTATTTT. It yields the protein CASTSTGSTDTQYF. The variable domain in full, with the rest retrieved from reference TRBV5-1 and TRBJ2-3, is KAGVTQTPRYLIKTRGQQVTLSCSPISGHRSVSWYQQTPGQGLQFLFEYFSETQRNKGNFPGRFSGRQFSNSRSEMNVSTLELGDSALYLCASTSTGSTDTQYFGPGTRLTVL.

J is TRBJ1-1 and V is TRBV11-2; possible D gene TRBD1, 5 bases. Trimming shortened V by 3 bases and J by 7 bases, and 12 bases separated the two germline ends. The CDR3 length is 13 residues. Germline V gene sequence: CDR1 SGHAT, CDR2 FQNNGV. The CDR3 reads CASSLGGFSEAFF. CDR3 bases: TGTGCCAGCAGCTTGGGGGGATTCAGTGAAGCTTTCTTT.

As DNA, the CDR3 is TGTGCCACCAGCAGAGATTGGAGACGACGAAACGGCTACACCTTC. Translation gives CATSRDWRRRNGYTF. The V and J genes are TRBV15 and TRBJ1-2; D gene uncertain. V was trimmed by 0 bases and J by 8 bases, leaving 16 bases between them. The CDR3 is made up of 15 amino acids. The germline V gene has CDR1 LNHNV and CDR2 YYDKDF (reference sequence).

In its sample, this clone was seen a few times. The chain has TRBV7-2 and TRBJ1-5; D remains ambiguous. V dropped 2 bases and J dropped 3 bases, with 5 bases sitting between them. CDR1 is SGHTA and CDR2 is FQGNSA in the germline V gene. The CDR3 is 13 amino acids. CDR3 coding DNA: TGTGCCAGCAGCTTATCTTTCAATCAGCCCCAGCATTTT. Translated, it gives CASSLSFNQPQHF.

The count of this clone is one. V and J are TRBV5-1 and TRBJ2-1; tentative D call: TRBD2 (5 bases). The CDR3 extends over 14 amino acids. From germline, CDR1 is SGHRS and CDR2 YFSETQ. V lost 4 bases to trimming and J lost 5 bases, with 13 bases between them. The CDR3 DNA reads TGCGCCAGCAGCGGACTTGGATGGGACAATGAGCAGTTCTTC. Translation: CASSGLGWDNEQFF.

The chain carries TRBV6-6 and TRBJ2-5, with 7 nucleotides matching TRBD1. The DNA end favors TRBJ2-7, so the J call may be wrong. Germline CDR1 MNHNY, CDR2 SVGAGI (reference sequence). This CDR3 has 13 residues. CDR3 residues: CASSSGQTYEQYF. DNA for the CDR3: TGTGCCAGCAGTTCGGGACAGACCTACGAGCAGTACTTC.

This clone was seen only a few times. Other DNA sequences in the same sample also yield this CDR3. The chain employs TRBV6-5 and TRBJ2-5; 8 nucleotides agree with TRBD1. Trimming took 4 bases from V and 5 from J; bases not matched to a gene: 6. The CDR3 totals 14 residues. Germline values: CDR1 MNHEY, CDR2 SVGAGI. The CDR3 is CASSFGQGRETQYF. Here the CDR3 DNA reads TGTGCCAGCAGTTTCGGACAGGGACGGGAGACCCAGTACTTC.

V and J are TRBV29-1 and TRBJ2-5; no clear D. The DNA end is a closer match to TRBJ2-7, so the J assignment may be wrong. Germline assignment: CDR1 SQVTM and CDR2 ANQGSEA. The length of the CDR3 is 14 residues. The CDR3: CSVVRQVNLYEQYF. As DNA, the CDR3 is TGCAGCGTTGTAAGGCAGGTGAACCTCTACGAGCAGTACTTC.

This chain connects TRBV10-3 to TRBJ2-1; no clear D. CDR1 and CDR2 (germline): ENHRY, SYGVKD. The CDR3 has 13 amino acids. Trimming took off 3 bases at V and 6 bases at J, with 9 bases between the two ends. In DNA, the CDR3 is TGTGCCATCAGTGATATATCGGGCAATGAGCAGTTCTTC. Its translation: CAISDISGNEQFF.